This T cell receptor beta chain emerged from a study of T-cell reconstitution after alpha-beta-depleted transplantation in children. Broader study findings: Newly generated T cells supplied most T-cell counts and diversity one year post-transplant. Two months or so post-transplant, alpha-beta T cells reportedly derived from several hundred expanded graft clones.

Germline-derived CDR1 and CDR2 are DFQATT and SNEGSKA (reference sequence). The CDR3 is 15 amino acids. The table lists this clonotype with many counts. What it binds is unknown. At one boundary the junction diverges from the germline segment, which might be a read error. Researchers prepared the TCRbeta library using unique molecular identifiers, the study reports. TCRdb recomputed calls from the PCR reads with MiXCR, one row per CDR3 protein. The table lists approximately 190,000 distinct CDR3 sequences, around 7.7% of them singletons, with roughly a third in the top ten. The J gene is TRBJ1-6, the V gene TRBV20-1, with a tentative D call TRBD1 (6 bases). The TCR was taken from a male patient aged 2-15 years who had a stem cell transplant for acute myeloid leukemia, so the T cells may come from the graft donor. Specimen: PBMCs, mostly from graft donor cells, collected 360 days after TCRalphabeta/CD19-depleted stem cell transplant. DNA for the CDR3: TGCAGTGCAAGAGTGGGGGGGCGCGTGAATTCACCCCTCCACTTT. Its protein is CSARVGGRVNSPLHF.